Listed below are T cell receptor beta chains from one sample, sequenced in a study of T cells in Graves' hyperthyroidism and ophthalmopathy. MiXCR, run by TCRdb on the multiplex PCR reads, gives a single entry per CDR3 protein. The repertoire has about 690,000 distinct CDR3 sequences, roughly 17% of them found once; the top ten carry 15% to 17%. Source material: blood. Receptor source: a man aged 45-65 years with Graves' hyperthyroidism. CDR3s include the opening cysteine and the closing phenylalanine or tryptophan. The D gene is left open where the match is weak. Not all rows give a size; the values are once, few, many and, for expanded clones, a class.

J: TRBJ2-5
V: TRBV5-1
size: many
D: TRBD1
DNA: TGCGCCAGCAGCGCCGGGGACAGTGGATTGGAGACCCAGTACTTC
CDR3: CASSAGDSGLETQYF

J: TRBJ2-1
V: TRBV11-1
size: many
D: -
DNA: TGTGCCAGCAGCTTAGCGGGAGGTTGGGAGCAGTTCTTC
CDR3: CASSLAGGWEQFF

J: TRBJ2-7
V: TRBV6-5
size: -
D: -
DNA: TGTGCCAGCAGTTACTCGGGCGGGATCCCCTACGAGCAGTACTTC
CDR3: CASSYSGGIPYEQYF

J: TRBJ2-1
V: TRBV6-5
size: few
D: TRBD2
DNA: TGTGCCAGCAGTAACCTAGCGGGAATTTACAATGAGCAGTTCTTC
CDR3: CASSNLAGIYNEQFF

J: TRBJ2-3
V: TRBV18
size: -
D: -
DNA: TGTGCCAGCTCACCACCGTCGCGGGTGACGTGGGATACGCAGTATTTT
CDR3: CASSPPSRVTWDTQYF

J: TRBJ2-2
V: TRBV6-1
size: -
D: -
DNA: TGTGCCAGCAGGGCCGGGACCTATCACACCGGGGAGCTGTTTTTT
CDR3: CASRAGTYHTGELFF

J: TRBJ1-4
V: TRBV7-8
size: many
D: -
DNA: TGTGCCAGCAGCTTGGCCAGAGGGCGAAACGAAAAACTGTTTTTT
CDR3: CASSLARGRNEKLFF

J: TRBJ1-2
V: TRBV2
size: many
D: -
DNA: TGTGCCAGCAGTGACGGACCTAACTATGGCTACACCTTC
CDR3: CASSDGPNYGYTF

J: TRBJ2-7
V: TRBV11-1
size: many
D: -
DNA: TGTGCCAGCAGCTTGGGCGGAGCCCCACCTTGGGAGCAGTACTTC
CDR3: CASSLGGAPPWEQYF

J: TRBJ1-5
V: TRBV10-3
size: few
D: -
DNA: TGTGCCATCAGTGAGTCGAGAGGGACAAATCAGCCCCAGCATTTT
CDR3: CAISESRGTNQPQHF

J: TRBJ1-1
V: TRBV4-3
size: -
D: -
DNA: TGCGCCAGCAGCCAAGATACGGTGAACACTGAAGCTTTCTTT
CDR3: CASSQDTVNTEAFF

J: TRBJ1-1
V: TRBV12-3/TRBV12-4
size: many
D: -
DNA: TGTGCCAGCATCTCGAACAGGGAATATATCTCGGCTTTCTTT
CDR3: CASISNREYISAFF

J: TRBJ2-6
V: TRBV24-1
size: few
D: -
DNA: TGTGCCACCAGTGATTTAAGCTCTGGGGCCAACGTCCTGACTTTC
CDR3: CATSDLSSGANVLTF

J: TRBJ2-1
V: TRBV10-1
size: few
D: TRBD1
DNA: TGCGCCAACCGGGACAGGAGGTCCAATGAGCAGTTCTTC
CDR3: CANRDRRSNEQFF

J: TRBJ1-5
V: TRBV18
size: -
D: -
DNA: TGTGCCAGCTCACCTGGGGAGAAACAGCCCCAGCATTTT
CDR3: CASSPGEKQPQHF

J: TRBJ2-1
V: TRBV5-5
size: -
D: -
DNA: TGTGCCAGCAGCCCCAGGACGGCAAATGAGCAGTTCTTC
CDR3: CASSPRTANEQFF

J: TRBJ2-2
V: TRBV10-1
size: few
D: -
DNA: TGCGCCAGCAGTGCCAGCCCTACCGGGGAGCTGTTTTTT
CDR3: CASSASPTGELFF

J: TRBJ1-1
V: TRBV3-1
size: many
D: -
DNA: TGTGCCAGCTCGGAGACCCGGAGTGAAGCTTTCTTT
CDR3: CASSETRSEAFF

J: TRBJ2-1
V: TRBV28
size: many
D: -
DNA: TGTGCCAGCAGTTTCAGGGGTCGGTACAATGAGCAGTTCTTC
CDR3: CASSFRGRYNEQFF

J: TRBJ2-6
V: TRBV5-1
size: -
D: -
DNA: TGCGCCAGCAGCTTCCCGCCAGGGACTGGGGCCAACGTCCTGACTTTC
CDR3: CASSFPPGTGANVLTF

J: TRBJ2-7
V: TRBV6-2/TRBV6-3
size: many
D: TRBD2
DNA: TGTGCCAGCAGAAACGAGCGGGAGGGCCGCCACGAGCAGTACTTC
CDR3: CASRNEREGRHEQYF

J: TRBJ2-7
V: TRBV7-8
size: many
D: TRBD2
DNA: TGTGCCAGCAGCATCTCTAGCGGGAACTACGAGCAGTACTTC
CDR3: CASSISSGNYEQYF

J: TRBJ1-3
V: TRBV6-1
size: few
D: -
DNA: TGTGCCAGCGGGGATACCGGCGGAAACACCATATATTTT
CDR3: CASGDTGGNTIYF

J: TRBJ1-3
V: TRBV5-1
size: -
D: -
DNA: TGCGCCAGCAGCTTGGCAGGGTACGGAAACACCATATATTTT
CDR3: CASSLAGYGNTIYF

J: TRBJ2-5
V: TRBV28
size: many
D: -
DNA: TGTGCCAGCTTTTCGAGGGCTCGGGAGACCCAGTACTTC
CDR3: CASFSRARETQYF

J: TRBJ2-1
V: TRBV10-1
size: -
D: TRBD1
DNA: TGCGCCAGCAGTGAGTCGGTCCGGGACAGGGGGCAGGATGAGCAGTTCTTC
CDR3: CASSESVRDRGQDEQFF

J: TRBJ2-2
V: TRBV12-3/TRBV12-4
size: many
D: TRBD1
DNA: TGTGCCAGCAGTGGCCGGGACAGGGGGAACACCGGGGAGCTGTTTTTT
CDR3: CASSGRDRGNTGELFF

J: TRBJ2-5
V: TRBV6-5
size: -
D: TRBD1
DNA: TGTGCCAGCAGTTACACCGACAGGGGATGGGAGACCCAGTACTTC
CDR3: CASSYTDRGWETQYF